This T cell receptor beta chain stems from a study of blood T cell repertoires in COVID-19. The V end was cut by 4 bases, the J end by 6 bases, with 12 bases between. Per the germline V gene, CDR1 is LGHDT and CDR2 is YNNKEL (reference sequence). The CDR3 contains 14 residues. This clone showed up just a few times. Using immunoSEQ multiplex PCR, the repertoire was profiled, and TCRdb retains in-frame clones only, with some absent. The sample gives roughly 180,000 clones, 82% of which show up once; 12% is in the top ten. The genes are TRBV3-1 (or the pseudogene TRBV3-2) and TRBJ2-2, with no clear D. This clonotype originated in a man aged 35-49 years who had recovered from COVID-19. Sequences were obtained from PBMCs or T cells enriched from blood (not recorded which). DNA of the CDR3: TGTGCCAGCAGCCTTCAAGCACTCTCCGGGGAGCTGTTTTTT. Translated: CASSLQALSGELFF.